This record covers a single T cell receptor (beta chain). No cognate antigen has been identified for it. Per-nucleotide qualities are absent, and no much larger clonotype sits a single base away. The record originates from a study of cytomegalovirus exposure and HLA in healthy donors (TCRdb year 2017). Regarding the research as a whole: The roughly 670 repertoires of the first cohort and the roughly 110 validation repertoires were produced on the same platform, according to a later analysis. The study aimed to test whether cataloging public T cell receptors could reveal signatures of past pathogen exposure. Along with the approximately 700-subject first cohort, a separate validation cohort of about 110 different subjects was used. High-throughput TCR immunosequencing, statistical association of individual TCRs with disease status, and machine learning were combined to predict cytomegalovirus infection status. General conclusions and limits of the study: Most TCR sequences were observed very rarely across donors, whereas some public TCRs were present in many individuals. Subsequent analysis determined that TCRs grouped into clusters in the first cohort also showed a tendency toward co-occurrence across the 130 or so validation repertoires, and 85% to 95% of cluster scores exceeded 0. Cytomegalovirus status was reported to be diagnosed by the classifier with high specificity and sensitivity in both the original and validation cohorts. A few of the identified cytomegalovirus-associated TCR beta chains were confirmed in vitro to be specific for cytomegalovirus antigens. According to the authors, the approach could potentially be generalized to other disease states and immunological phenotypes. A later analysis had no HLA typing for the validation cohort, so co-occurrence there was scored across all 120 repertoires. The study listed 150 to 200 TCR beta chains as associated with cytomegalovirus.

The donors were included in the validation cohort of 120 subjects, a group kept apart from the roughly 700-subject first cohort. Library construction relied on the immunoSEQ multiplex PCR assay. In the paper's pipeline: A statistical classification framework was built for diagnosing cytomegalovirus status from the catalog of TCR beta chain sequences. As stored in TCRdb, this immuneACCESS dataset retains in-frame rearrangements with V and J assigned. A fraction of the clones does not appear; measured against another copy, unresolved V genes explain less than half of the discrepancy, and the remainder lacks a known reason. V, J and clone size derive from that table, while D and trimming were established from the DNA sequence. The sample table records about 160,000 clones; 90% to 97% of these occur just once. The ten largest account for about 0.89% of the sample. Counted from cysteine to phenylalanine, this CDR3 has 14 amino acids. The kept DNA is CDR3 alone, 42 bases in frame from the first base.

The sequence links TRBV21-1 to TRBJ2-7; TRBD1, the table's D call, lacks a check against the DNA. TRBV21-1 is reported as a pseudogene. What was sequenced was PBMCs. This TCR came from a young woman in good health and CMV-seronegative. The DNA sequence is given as TGTGCCAGCAGCGCCGTACAGGGGACCTACGAGCAGTACTTC. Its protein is CASSAVQGTYEQYF.